Presented here are 20 T cell receptor beta chains from one specimen sequenced in a study of blood T cell repertoires in COVID-19. Libraries were prepared by immunoSEQ multiplex PCR; TCRdb keeps only in-frame clonotypes and omits some of them. The sample includes approximately 280,000 clones, approximately 89% seen only once; the top ten take under 3%. Sequencing was carried out using PBMCs or T cells enriched from blood (not recorded which). The receptors originated from a woman younger than 30 who had recovered from COVID-19.

The chain combines TRBV30 with TRBJ1-1; possible D gene TRBD1, 5 bases. The CDR3 runs 13 residues. V was trimmed by 2 bases and J by 4 bases, leaving 11 bases between them. Germline lookup yields CDR1 GTSNPN and CDR2 SVGIG (reference sequence). The CDR3 region has the DNA TGTGCCTGGAGTCCTGGGGCCCCCACTGAAGCTTTCTTT. Protein: CAWSPGAPTEAFF.

V usage is TRBV3-1 (or the pseudogene TRBV3-2) and J usage is TRBJ2-7; 7 nucleotides agree with TRBD1. This CDR3 spans 14 amino acids. The germline gives CDR1 LGHDT, CDR2 YNNKEL (reference sequence). J gave up 6 bases and V 2 bases, and 7 bases lay outside the gene matches. The DNA of the CDR3 is TGTGCCAGCAGCCAACACGACAGGGTAACCGAGCAGTACTTC. This codes for CASSQHDRVTEQYF.

This clone occurred once. The chain joins TRBV19 to TRBJ2-7, with unresolved D. CDR3 length: 13 residues. The ends were cut back, 6 bases at V and 7 bases at J, with 16 bases in the middle. The germline V gene encodes CDR1 LNHDA and CDR2 SQIVND (reference sequence). The CDR3 sequence: CASSPAPQQEQYF. The CDR3 bases are TGTGCCAGTAGCCCGGCCCCTCAACAGGAGCAGTACTTC.

The chain uses TRBV3-1 (or the pseudogene TRBV3-2) and TRBJ2-3; 7 bases align to TRBD2. Trimming removed 5 bases from V and 0 bases from J; junction bases left unmatched: 5. This CDR3 region has 15 residues. Germline V gene lookup returns CDR1 LGHDT and CDR2 YNNKEL (reference sequence). The CDR3 region is CASSKGTTSTDTQYF. As DNA, the CDR3 is TGTGCCAGCAGCAAAGGGACTACCAGCACAGATACGCAGTATTTT.

The chain has TRBV27 and TRBJ1-2; D is uncertain. The CDR3 loop spans 11 amino acids. V dropped 10 bases and J dropped 6 bases, with 12 bases sitting between them. Germline V lookup: CDR1 MNHEY, CDR2 SMNVEV (reference sequence). The CDR3 spells CATRQIDGYTF. CDR3 DNA: TGTGCCACGAGGCAAATAGATGGCTACACCTTC.

This clone came up once. The genes are TRBV7-9 and TRBJ1-1; possibly TRBD1 for D (6 bases). V dropped 3 bases and J dropped 0 bases, with 8 bases sitting between them. The germline V gene encodes CDR1 SEHNR and CDR2 FQNEAQ (reference sequence). This CDR3 is 14 amino acids long. The chain's CDR3 is CASSFGQMNTEAFF. Written as DNA, the CDR3 is TGTGCCAGCAGCTTCGGACAGATGAACACTGAAGCTTTCTTT.

V gene TRBV6-1 combines with J gene TRBJ2-5, with no clear D. This CDR3 is 14 amino acids long. Germline assignment: CDR1 MNHNS and CDR2 SASEGT. V lost 2 bases and J lost 1, with 8 bases in between. This chain's CDR3 is CASSETVFQETQYF. The CDR3 DNA is TGTGCCAGCAGTGAAACAGTTTTCCAAGAGACCCAGTACTTC.

The rearrangement joins TRBV10-2 to TRBJ2-5; tentatively, D is TRBD1 (6 bases). V gave up 3 bases and J gave up 7 bases, with 18 bases separating them. Germline values: CDR1 WSHSY, CDR2 SAAADI. This CDR3 contains 15 residues. The CDR3 protein is CASSEGQLFWWTQYF. In DNA, the CDR3 is TGCGCCAGCAGTGAAGGACAGCTCTTCTGGTGGACCCAGTACTTC.

The gene calls are TRBV5-4 and TRBJ1-5; no definite D call. Germline V CDR1 and CDR2: SGHNT, YYREEE (reference sequence). V was clipped by 7 bases and J by 0 bases, with 11 bases between them. This CDR3 has 14 residues. Here the CDR3 DNA reads TGTGCCAGCCCGTCGAGGGATAGCAATCAGCCCCAGCATTTT. It translates to CASPSRDSNQPQHF.

The V call is TRBV7-2, the J call TRBJ2-3; TRBD2 matches at 7 bases. This CDR3 is 17 amino acids long. Germline CDR1 is SGHTA and CDR2 is FQGNSA. The V gene end was trimmed by 0 bases and the J gene end by 5 bases; junction bases not matched to a gene: 11. Here the CDR3 reads CASSLAGGGSGRDTQYF. The CDR3, as DNA: TGTGCCAGCAGCTTAGCCGGCGGGGGTAGTGGTAGAGATACGCAGTATTTT.

This clone was counted once. This rearrangement joins TRBV27 to TRBJ2-7; D is unclear. CDR3 length: 14 amino acids. Germline V gene data show CDR1 as MNHEY and CDR2 as SMNVEV (reference sequence). V shed 5 bases and J shed 0 bases, with 11 bases lying between them. The CDR3 DNA reads as TGTGCCAGCAGTCCCCTTTGGCACTCCTACGAGCAGTACTTC. Its translation: CASSPLWHSYEQYF.

This chain joins TRBV19 and TRBJ1-6, with TRBD1 as a possible D gene (5 bases). Trimming removed 6 bases at V and 10 bases at J, with 13 bases between. The CDR3 covers 13 residues. Germline V lookup: CDR1 LNHDA, CDR2 SQIVND (reference sequence). The CDR3 loop is CASRWDSGSPLHF. The CDR3 region has the DNA TGTGCCAGTAGGTGGGACTCTGGATCACCCCTCCACTTT.

The chain links TRBV15 to TRBJ2-3, with D possibly being TRBD2 (5 bases). The germline CDR1 and CDR2 sequences are LNHNV and YYDKDF (reference sequence). V was clipped by 0 bases and J by 6 bases, with 16 bases between them. The CDR3 extends over 16 amino acids. CDR3 residues: CATSRDELGSLDTQYF. The CDR3 DNA follows: TGTGCCACCAGCAGAGATGAACTAGGGTCCCTCGATACGCAGTATTTT.

The chain joins TRBV7-2 to TRBJ1-2; TRBD1 matches 11 bases. The CDR3 runs 15 residues. Germline CDR1 reads SGHTA; CDR2 reads FQGNSA. V shed 2 bases, J shed 6 bases, and the junction held 5 bases outside the gene matches. The CDR3 loop reads CASSLSGQGADGYTF. CDR3 in DNA: TGTGCCAGCAGCTTATCAGGACAGGGGGCTGATGGCTACACCTTC.

The rearrangement uses TRBV6-1 and TRBJ2-3; no clear D gene. The CDR3 spans 12 residues. Germline V gene sequence: CDR1 MNHNS, CDR2 SASEGT. The germline V and J ends were trimmed by 1 base and 7 bases, with 6 bases remaining between them. In DNA, the CDR3 is TGTGCCAGCAGTGAAGACCTACATACGCAGTATTTT. Amino acid sequence: CASSEDLHTQYF.

The genes are TRBV5-4 and TRBJ2-2, with D unclear. With 8 bases removed from V and 0 bases from J, the gap between germline ends came to 11 bases. Germline loops: CDR1 SGHNT, CDR2 YYREEE (reference sequence). The CDR3 sequence is 14 residues long. CDR3 sequence reads: CASQVAPNTGELFF. The DNA for the CDR3 is TGTGCCAGTCAGGTGGCTCCGAACACCGGGGAGCTGTTTTTT.

This clone was counted a single time. V gene TRBV29-1 combines with J gene TRBJ2-1; 7 nucleotides line up with TRBD2. CDR1 is SQVTM and CDR2 is ANQGSEA in the germline V gene. The CDR3 sequence is 13 residues long. With V trimmed by 7 bases and J by 3 bases, 6 bases remained unmatched. CDR3 sequence reads: CSAGGDLYNEQFF. The CDR3 nucleotides are TGCAGCGCTGGGGGGGACCTCTACAATGAGCAGTTCTTC.

This chain connects TRBV30 to TRBJ2-3; weak D call: TRBD1 (5 bases). With 5 bases removed from V and 2 bases from J, the gap between germline ends came to 20 bases. Germline CDR1 reads GTSNPN; CDR2 reads SVGIG (reference sequence). The CDR3 is 16 residues long. As DNA, the CDR3 is TGTGCCTGGGCTCCGACCAGACAGAATATCACAGATACGCAGTATTTT. Residues: CAWAPTRQNITDTQYF.

J is TRBJ1-4 and V is TRBV19; no reliable D call. Trimming shortened V by 2 bases and J by 7 bases, and 11 bases separated the two germline ends. The V gene's germline CDR1 is LNHDA and CDR2 SQIVND (reference sequence). This CDR3 comprises 14 residues. CDR3 in amino acids: CASSISGKGEKLFF. CDR3 nucleotides: TGTGCCAGTAGTATATCGGGGAAAGGTGAAAAACTGTTTTTT. Looking up the rest from reference TRBV19 and TRBJ1-4 gives the full variable domain: DGGITQSPKYLFRKEGQNVTLSCEQNLNHDAMYWYRQDPGQGLRLIYYSQIVNDFQKGDIAEGYSVSREKKESFPLTVTSAQKNPTAFYLCASSISGKGEKLFFGSGTQLSVL.

This chain joins TRBV12-1 and TRBJ1-6. TRBV12-1 is deemed a pseudogene. CDR3 length equals 15 residues. CDR3 nucleotide sequence: TGTGCCAGCAGCTGCCCGCGCTTCTATAATTCACCCCTCCACTTT. It is translated as CASSCPRFYNSPLHF.